This record concerns one T cell receptor (beta chain) sequence. The antigen this receptor binds is unknown. Qualities for individual bases were not recorded, and no much larger clone is one base off. The sample originates from a study of shared clonotypes between healthy human individuals (dated by TCRdb to the early 2020s). Turning to the overall study: A couple of women and a few men aged 18 to 49 years were included in the cohort. For each donor, CD4 naive and CD4 memory were each given three plates, CD8 naive was given two plates, and CD8 memory was given one plate. Blood TCR repertoires of five healthy adults were deeply sequenced to estimate repertoire size and the extent of clonotype sharing between individuals. Different laboratories and diverse techniques were used to prepare libraries and sequence TCR repertoires, to increase sequencing depth and limit assay-specific biases. Leukapheresis yielded between about 0.9 and 8.9 billion PBMCs per donor.

Measured from the cysteine to the phenylalanine, the CDR3 is 15 residues long. The CDR3 DNA has 45 bases and is translated from base 1. Reading the germline V gene gives CDR1 SGHRS and CDR2 YFSETQ. The germline V and J ends show losses of 0 bases and 3 bases respectively, and no gene match explains 3 bases of the junction. Study-wide conclusions, independent of this receptor: Pairwise subsampling indicated that sequencing depth was expected to affect the degree of clonotype sharing among donors. Because the study included only a small number of donors, the genetic and exposure-history diversity represented was limited. Naive subsets generally had larger estimated clonotype richness than memory subsets. Even with the large sequencing depth, rarefaction of the sorted-subset datasets indicated that sequencing was incomplete. Clonotypes shared by all four sorted-subset donors showed higher generation probabilities than non-shared clonotypes. Sampling was restricted to blood, and TCR repertoires in tissues likely differ from the TCR repertoires found in blood. Sharing across a few donors was observed for around 4.8% of naive CD4, less than 4% of naive CD8, around 2.5% of memory CD4, and roughly 0.4% of memory CD8 clonotypes.

Using the deep immunoSEQ assay, multiplex PCR amplified TCR CDR3 regions from genomic DNA. For each cell subset, the extracted genomic DNA was distributed evenly across all wells of several immunoSEQ 96-well plates, and each plate served as one replicate. Each replicate PCR for sorted subsets received about 180 ng genomic DNA, equal to roughly 30,000 T cell genomes. Purified libraries were measured with a Qubit 3.0 fluorometer, size-checked on a Bioanalyzer 2100, and measured again with the KAPA Library Quantification kit. Every immunoSEQ 96-well plate was sequenced on a separate single-read 150-cycle Illumina NextSeq 550 flow cell. The published analysis was carried out like this. Because the immunoSEQ output included only junctional sequences and no quality scores, the filtering could not be the same as the filtering used for full-length reads. To assign V/J genes and CDR3, sequences were annotated against IMGT germline references using PyIR, a Python wrapper for IgBLAST v1.9. Reads were removed for weak V/J assignments (E-value above 1e-6), missing CDR3, stop codons, out-of-frame junctions, or ambiguous translated residues. V3J clonotypes were defined as sequences sharing the same inferred V gene, J gene, and CDR3 amino acid sequence. To compute the percentage overlap between repertoires, the number of shared unique clonotypes was divided by the size of the smaller repertoire. Richness of each repertoire was evaluated using RTK rarefaction, the Chao1 estimator, and Recon v2.1 estimates of unobserved clonotypes. OLGA was used to compute generation probabilities for all TCRbeta clonotypes that the gDNA method yielded from a handful of donors. TCRdb's version of the immuneACCESS table is confined to in-frame rearrangements and falls short of the full clone set. An unresolved V gene accounts for under half of the shortfall where checked; the remainder is of unknown origin. V and J calls and clone size are copied from that table; D and trimming were computed from the DNA. This sample is represented by 190,000 or so clones; 66% of them were singletons. In total, the top ten clones hold under 11% of the sample.

Healthy HIV-negative adults with no recently reported acute infections or vaccinations were included as donors. Only Caucasian adults living in Nashville, Tennessee, USA were represented among the donors. CD4+ T cells were enriched by magnetic negative selection, after which naive cells were positively selected on CD45RA and the negative fraction was taken as the memory subset. Blood was collected by leukapheresis, and PBMCs were isolated by Ficoll-Histopaque density gradient centrifugation and then cryopreserved in liquid nitrogen vapor phase. Purity and quantity of every magnetically sorted T cell population were checked by analytical flow cytometry. Genomic DNA was isolated from each sorted fraction and quantified by UV absorbance on a Nanodrop 2000c.

The clonotype comes from a man aged 25 to 40 in good health. The sequenced material came from memory CD4+ T cells sorted from blood. This specimen's cell subset or site label, interpreted: CD45RA-negative fraction. In this chain, TRBV5-1 is recombined with TRBJ2-7, with 10 bases aligning to TRBD2. Here the CDR3 is given as CASSLELAGLYEQYF. The nucleotides read TGCGCCAGCAGCTTGGAACTAGCGGGACTCTACGAGCAGTACTTC. Here the CDR3 is joined to the reference TRBV5-1 and TRBJ2-7 genes, and the full variable domain is: KAGVTQTPRYLIKTRGQQVTLSCSPISGHRSVSWYQQTPGQGLQFLFEYFSETQRNKGNFPGRFSGRQFSNSRSEMNVSTLELGDSALYLCASSLELAGLYEQYFGPGTRLTVT.